The entry that follows covers one TCR beta chain sequence. Amplification used 60 Vbeta primers and 13 Jbeta primers. Assay: immunoSEQ multiplex PCR; the TCRdb copy retains only in-frame clones and omits some. The sample shows roughly 200,000 clones, 75% to 85% of them seen only once. The sample belongs to a study of cytomegalovirus exposure and HLA in healthy donors. The CDR3 totals 13 residues. Trimming removed 3 bases at V and 5 bases at J, with 10 bases between. Looked up from germline, CDR1 is KGHSH and CDR2 is LQKENI. This clonotype originated in a girl aged 5-17 years in good health and CMV-seropositive. V usage is TRBV18 and J usage is TRBJ2-5; D not resolved. The sample consisted of PBMCs. The CDR3 reads CASSPGSRETQYF. CDR3 in DNA: TGTGCCAGCTCACCGGGTAGCCGGGAGACCCAGTACTTC.